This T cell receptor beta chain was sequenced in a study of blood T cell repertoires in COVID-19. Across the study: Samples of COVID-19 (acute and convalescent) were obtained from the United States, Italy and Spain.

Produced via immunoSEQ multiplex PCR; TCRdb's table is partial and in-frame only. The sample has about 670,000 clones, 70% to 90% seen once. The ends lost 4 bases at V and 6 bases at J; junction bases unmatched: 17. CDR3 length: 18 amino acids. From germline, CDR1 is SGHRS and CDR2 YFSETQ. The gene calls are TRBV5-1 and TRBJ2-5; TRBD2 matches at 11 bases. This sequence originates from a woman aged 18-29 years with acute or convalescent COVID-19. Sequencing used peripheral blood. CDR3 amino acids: CASSPDPGRLAGGKTQYF. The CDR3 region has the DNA TGCGCCAGCAGCCCAGATCCGGGACGGCTAGCGGGGGGAAAGACCCAGTACTTC.